The source of this T cell receptor (beta chain) is a study of immune characterization of retroperitoneal liposarcoma. TCRdb ran MiXCR on the PCR reads and lists one entry per CDR3 protein. The data show about 10,000 distinct CDR3 sequences, with 37% seen just once and approximately 22% held by the top ten. Trimming removed 8 bases at V and 13 bases at J, with 21 bases between. The CDR3 is made up of 13 amino acids. Looked up from germline, CDR1 is SGHTA and CDR2 is FQGNSA. The sample was tumor tissue. The origin of this receptor is a male donor with retroperitoneal liposarcoma. The chain recombines TRBV7-2 with TRBJ2-1; D is unresolved. The CDR3 nucleotides are TGTGCCAGCTCCCCCCGGTACCAAGAGACCCAGTTCTTC. Translating gives CASSPRYQETQFF.